Listed below are T cell receptor beta chains from one sample, sequenced in a study of blood T cell repertoires in COVID-19. Clones were read by immunoSEQ multiplex PCR, and TCRdb kept only the in-frame ones, dropping some. Counted here are fewer than 200,000 clones, 80% to 90% occurring once; the ten biggest clones make up about 1%. Sequencing was carried out using peripheral blood. Receptors were obtained from a woman between 18 and 29 years old who had recovered from COVID-19. Both conserved end residues are part of each CDR3. The D gene is left open where the match is weak. Some rows have no size entry. The others give once, few or many, or a class for an expanded clone.

>TRBD1|TRBV5-6|TRBJ2-5|NA
TGTGCCAGCAGCTCGACCGCCGGGACAGGCCGGGAGACCCAGTACTTC
CASSSTAGTGRETQYF
>TRBD1|TRBV11-2|TRBJ1-1|NA
TGTGCCAGCAGCTCCCAAGGGTGGGGACAGATAAGGAACACTGAAGCTTTCTTT
CASSSQGWGQIRNTEAFF
>NA|TRBV27|TRBJ2-1|NA
TGTGCCAGCAGTCCGCGGGGGCTTTCCTACAATGAGCAGTTCTTC
CASSPRGLSYNEQFF
>TRBD2|TRBV25-1|TRBJ2-1|NA
TGTGCCAGCACAATAGCGGGAGGGAAGAAAAATGAGCAGTTCTTC
CASTIAGGKKNEQFF
>TRBD2|TRBV5-4|TRBJ2-1|NA
TGTGCCAGCAGCTTTTGGGGGGGGGTCTACAATGAGCAGTTCTTC
CASSFWGGVYNEQFF
>NA|TRBV18|TRBJ1-4|NA
TGTGCCAGCTCACCACCGAGAAAGGGCGCTCGGGGACTGTTTTTT
CASSPPRKGARGLFF
>NA|TRBV7-2|TRBJ2-5|NA
TGTGCCAGCAGCCCTAACCGGGAGTGGCGCGAGGAGACCCAGTACTTC
CASSPNREWREETQYF
>NA|TRBV29-1|TRBJ2-5|NA
TGCAGCGTTGATTCCTTGCACAGCTTCCAAGAGACCCAGTACTTC
CSVDSLHSFQETQYF
>TRBD2|TRBV7-2|TRBJ2-3|few
TGTGCCAGCAGCTTAAGGCGGGGGGGCTCTAGCACAGATACGCAGTATTTT
CASSLRRGGSSTDTQYF
>NA|TRBV7-2|TRBJ2-3|NA
TGTGCCAGCAGCTTAGGGTACGGACAGAGCACAGATACGCAGTATTTT
CASSLGYGQSTDTQYF
>TRBD2|TRBV3-1/TRBV3-2|TRBJ2-6|NA
TGTGCCAGCAGCCAAGATCGGGCTAGCGGGACCGGGGCCAACGTCCTGACTTTC
CASSQDRASGTGANVLTF
>TRBD1|TRBV5-4|TRBJ1-4|NA
TGTGCCAGCAGCGCGGGACAGGGATTTGAAAAACTGTTTTTT
CASSAGQGFEKLFF
>NA|TRBV24-1|TRBJ2-1|NA
TGTGCCACCAGTGGAACTAGTCGGTACAATGAGCAGTTCTTC
CATSGTSRYNEQFF
>TRBD2|TRBV11-2|TRBJ2-1|NA
TGTGCCAGCAGCTCTAGTCGGGGCGGGGCTAGCGGGAGGGTTGAGCAGTTCTTC
CASSSSRGGASGRVEQFF
>NA|TRBV2|TRBJ1-5|NA
TGTGCCAGCAGTGTTAATAGCAATCAGCCCCAGCATTTT
CASSVNSNQPQHF
>NA|TRBV9|TRBJ1-2|NA
TGTGCCAGCAGCCCCCAGGGATCCTCGAACTATGGCTACACCTTC
CASSPQGSSNYGYTF
>NA|TRBV6-2/TRBV6-3|TRBJ1-2|once
TGTGCCAGCAGCCCAGGCGGGATCCAGGGCTACTATGGCTACACCTTC
CASSPGGIQGYYGYTF
>TRBD2|TRBV5-5|TRBJ2-1|once
TGTGCCAGCAGCTTGGGGGGACTAGCGGGAGGAACCTACAATGAGCAGTTCTTC
CASSLGGLAGGTYNEQFF
>NA|TRBV5-4|TRBJ1-1|NA
TGTGCCAGCAGCGAACAGGGAAACACTGAAGCTTTCTTT
CASSEQGNTEAFF
>NA|TRBV21-1|TRBJ1-3|NA
TGTGCCAGCAGCAAGATTGTTTGCGACTACTCTGGAAACACCATATATTTT
CASSKIVCDYSGNTIYF
>TRBD1|TRBV27|TRBJ2-1|NA
TGTGCCAGCAGTTCCAGGACAGGGTGGAATGAGCAGTTCTTC
CASSSRTGWNEQFF
>TRBD1|TRBV2|TRBJ1-5|NA
TGTGCCAGCAGTTACTTCTCGACAGGGGGCAATCAGCCCCAGCATTTT
CASSYFSTGGNQPQHF
>NA|TRBV2|TRBJ1-3|NA
TGTGCCAGCAGTGAAGTCGGAGCTGCCCCTGGAAACACCATATATTTT
CASSEVGAAPGNTIYF
>TRBD2|TRBV7-8|TRBJ2-5|NA
TGTGCCAGCAGCCAGGGACTAGCATGGGAGACCCAGTACTTC
CASSQGLAWETQYF
>NA|TRBV24-1|TRBJ1-2|NA
TGTGCCACCAGTGAGCGCGGATATGGCTACACCTTC
CATSERGYGYTF
>NA|TRBV4-3|TRBJ2-7|once
TGCGCCAGCAGCCAAGATAGTACAGGGCCCTCGTACGAGCAGTACTTC
CASSQDSTGPSYEQYF
>NA|TRBV5-6|TRBJ2-7|NA
TGTGCCAGCACCAATCGAGTGTACGAGCAGTACTTC
CASTNRVYEQYF
>TRBD1|TRBV2|TRBJ1-1|NA
TGTGCCAGCAGGATCACAGGGGGAGCGACTGAAGCTTTCTTT
CASRITGGATEAFF
>TRBD1|TRBV5-6|TRBJ1-4|NA
TGTGCCAGCAGCTTGGACAGGACAGGGGGTGAAAAACTGTTTTTT
CASSLDRTGGEKLFF
>NA|TRBV2|TRBJ1-4|NA
TGTGCCAGCAGTACCCGGGACAACGGTAATGAAAAACTGTTTTTT
CASSTRDNGNEKLFF
>TRBD2|TRBV29-1|TRBJ2-1|NA
TGCACCTTCCGGGGCAGGACTAGCGGGGGGGTCAATGAGCAGTTCTTC
CTFRGRTSGGVNEQFF
>TRBD2|TRBV6-5|TRBJ2-3|NA
TGTGCCAGCAGATCTTTAGCGGGCCGCACAGATACGCAGTATTTT
CASRSLAGRTDTQYF
>NA|TRBV6-5|TRBJ2-5|NA
TGTGCCAGCACCAACACCGGAGGCATCCAAGAGACCCAGTACTTC
CASTNTGGIQETQYF
>TRBD2|TRBV19|TRBJ2-5|NA
TGTGCCAGTAGTATTGGCGGGAGTCGAGAGACCCAGTACTTC
CASSIGGSRETQYF
>TRBD1|TRBV7-3|TRBJ2-1|NA
TGTGCCAGCAGCTCCAGAACAGGGGGCTATGAGCAGTTCTTC
CASSSRTGGYEQFF
>NA|TRBV12-3/TRBV12-4|TRBJ1-1|NA
TGTGCCAGCAGTTTCCGGGGGATAACTGAAGCTTTCTTT
CASSFRGITEAFF
>NA|TRBV7-9|TRBJ2-2|NA
TGTGCCAGCCCGCCAGGAGGGGGCGCCGCCGGGGAGCTGTTTTTT
CASPPGGGAAGELFF
>TRBD1|TRBV4-1|TRBJ1-5|NA
TGCGCCAGCAGCCAAACACCCAGGGGGCAGAGGGGCAATCAGCCCCAGCATTTT
CASSQTPRGQRGNQPQHF
>NA|TRBV19|TRBJ2-5|NA
TGTGCCAGTAAAGACCCGCGGGAGACCCAGTACTTC
CASKDPRETQYF
>TRBD2|TRBV2|TRBJ2-1|once
TGTGCCAGCAGCCCTAGCGGGGACTACAATGAGCAGTTCTTC
CASSPSGDYNEQFF
>TRBD2|TRBV4-3|TRBJ2-5|NA
TGCGCCAGCAGCCAGAATGGACTAGTCACGGAGACCCAGTACTTC
CASSQNGLVTETQYF
>NA|TRBV2|TRBJ1-4|NA
TGTGCCAGCAGTGGACGGCAGGGATGGGAAAAACTGTTTTTT
CASSGRQGWEKLFF
>TRBD2|TRBV5-4|TRBJ2-1|NA
TGTGCCAGCAGCTCGGGACTAGCGGGGGGAAAATACAATGAGCAGTTCTTC
CASSSGLAGGKYNEQFF
>NA|TRBV29-1|TRBJ2-3|NA
TGCAGCGTTGAAGGGCGGCCACTGTTAACAACAGATACGCAGTATTTT
CSVEGRPLLTTDTQYF
>TRBD2|TRBV18|TRBJ2-3|NA
TGTGCCAGCTCACCGGGGCTAGCGGGAGGCAGAAGCACAGATACGCAGTATTTT
CASSPGLAGGRSTDTQYF
>NA|TRBV18|TRBJ2-2|NA
TGTGCCAGCTCACCACGCGCGAACACCGGGGAGCTGTTTTTT
CASSPRANTGELFF
>TRBD1|TRBV10-3|TRBJ2-1|once
TGTGCCATCAGTAGCGCCGGGACAGGGGTCTTCAATGAGCAGTTCTTC
CAISSAGTGVFNEQFF
>NA|TRBV5-6|TRBJ1-2|NA
TGTGCCAGCAGCTTGGGGCAGTCTAACTATGGCTACACCTTC
CASSLGQSNYGYTF